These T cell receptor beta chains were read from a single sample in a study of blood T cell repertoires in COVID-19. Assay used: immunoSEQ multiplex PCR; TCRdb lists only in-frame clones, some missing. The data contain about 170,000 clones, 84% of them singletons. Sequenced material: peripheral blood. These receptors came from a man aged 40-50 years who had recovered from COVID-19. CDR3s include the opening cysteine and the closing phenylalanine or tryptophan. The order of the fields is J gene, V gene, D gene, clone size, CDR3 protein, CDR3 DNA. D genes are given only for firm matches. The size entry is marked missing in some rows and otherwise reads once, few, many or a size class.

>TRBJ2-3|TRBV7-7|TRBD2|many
CASSLSPSGSRADTQYF
TGTGCTAGCAGCTTATCCCCCAGCGGGAGTAGGGCAGATACGCAGTATTTT
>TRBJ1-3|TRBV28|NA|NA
CASKRANGNTIYF
TGTGCCAGCAAGAGGGCGAACGGAAACACCATATATTTT
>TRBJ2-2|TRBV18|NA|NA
CASSPIGGTGELFF
TGTGCCAGCTCACCAATCGGGGGAACCGGGGAGCTGTTTTTT
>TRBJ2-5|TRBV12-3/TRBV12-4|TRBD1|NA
CASSLSRDRPDF
TGTGCCAGCAGTCTCAGCCGGGACAGGCCGGACTTC
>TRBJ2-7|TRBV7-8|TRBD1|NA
CASSPRDRDEQYF
TGTGCCAGCAGCCCCCGGGACAGGGACGAGCAGTACTTC
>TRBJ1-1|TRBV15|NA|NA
CATSREERGRSFF
TGTGCCACCAGCAGAGAGGAGAGAGGGCGTTCTTTCTTT
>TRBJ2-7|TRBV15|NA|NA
CATSREGIYEQYF
TGTGCCACCAGCAGAGAGGGCATCTACGAGCAGTACTTC
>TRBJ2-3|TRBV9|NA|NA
CASSVSGTDTQYF
TGTGCCAGCAGCGTAAGCGGTACAGATACGCAGTATTTT
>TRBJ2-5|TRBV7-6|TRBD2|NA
CASSPGTSGGGTQYF
TGTGCCAGCAGCCCGGGGACTAGCGGGGGTGGGACCCAGTACTTC
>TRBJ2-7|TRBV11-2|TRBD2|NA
CASSLGLAGGLGEQYF
TGTGCCAGCAGCTTAGGACTAGCGGGGGGGCTGGGCGAGCAGTACTTC
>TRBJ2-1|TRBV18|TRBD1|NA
CASSAQGASYNEQFF
TGTGCCAGCTCAGCTCAGGGGGCTTCGTACAATGAGCAGTTCTTC
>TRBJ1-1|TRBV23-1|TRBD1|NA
CASSQSSRGLNTEAFF
TGCGCCAGCAGTCAATCGTCCAGGGGGCTGAACACTGAAGCTTTCTTT
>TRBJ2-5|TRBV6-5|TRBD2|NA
CASSYRSGGTTKYF
TGTGCCAGCAGTTACAGGAGCGGGGGGACAACCAAGTACTTC
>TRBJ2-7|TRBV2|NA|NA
CASSVNSYYEQYF
TGTGCCAGCAGTGTAAACAGCTACTACGAGCAGTACTTC
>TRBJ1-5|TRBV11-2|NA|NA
CASSLDGGAYPQHF
TGTGCCAGCAGCTTAGATGGGGGGGCTTACCCCCAGCATTTT
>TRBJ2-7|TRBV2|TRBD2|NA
CASSAGIAGGYEQYF
TGTGCCAGCAGTGCCGGAATAGCGGGAGGCTACGAGCAGTACTTC
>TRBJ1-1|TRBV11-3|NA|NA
CASSLGYGDGEAFF
TGTGCCAGCAGCTTAGGTTACGGGGATGGTGAAGCTTTCTTT
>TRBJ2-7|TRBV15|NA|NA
CATSRTTGDSSYEQYF
TGTGCCACCAGCAGGACGACAGGAGATTCCTCCTACGAGCAGTACTTC
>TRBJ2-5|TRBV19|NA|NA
CASSIIGRQETQYF
TGTGCCAGTAGTATTATAGGGAGGCAAGAGACCCAGTACTTC
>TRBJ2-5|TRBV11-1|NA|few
CASSLTRKETQYF
TGTGCCAGCAGCTTAACGAGAAAAGAGACCCAGTACTTC
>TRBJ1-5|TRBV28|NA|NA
CASSLVGVRQPQHF
TGTGCCAGCAGTTTAGTAGGGGTGCGGCAGCCCCAGCATTTT